These 29 T cell receptor beta chains originate from one sample sequenced in a study of cytomegalovirus exposure and HLA in healthy donors. Repertoires were generated with immunoSEQ multiplex PCR, while TCRdb's copy carries only in-frame clones and drops some. The sample shows hundreds of thousands of clones, 80% to 90% of them seen only once. The sequenced sample consisted of PBMCs. Receptors originate from a woman younger than 35 in good health and CMV-seronegative.

A remark on this clone: Other DNA sequences in this specimen translate into the identical CDR3. The V call is TRBV5-1, the J call TRBJ1-1, with TRBD1 identical over 10 bases. The CDR3 extends over 16 amino acids. From germline, CDR1 is SGHRS and CDR2 YFSETQ. V lost 5 bases and J lost 0; bases outside the gene matches: 7. CDR3 amino acids: CASSLGQGGMNTEAFF. CDR3 sequence (DNA): TGCGCCAGCAGTTTAGGACAGGGGGGTATGAACACTGAAGCTTTCTTT. The full variable domain, completed using reference TRBV5-1 and TRBJ1-1, is KAGVTQTPRYLIKTRGQQVTLSCSPISGHRSVSWYQQTPGQGLQFLFEYFSETQRNKGNFPGRFSGRQFSNSRSEMNVSTLELGDSALYLCASSLGQGGMNTEAFFGQGTRLTVV.

V usage is TRBV27 and J usage is TRBJ2-7; 9 bases are a match to TRBD1. Trimming took 6 bases from V and 3 from J; bases not matched to a gene: 3. CDR3 length: 13 amino acids. Germline loops: CDR1 MNHEY, CDR2 SMNVEV (reference sequence). The CDR3 here is CASRPGQGYEQYF. CDR3 coding DNA: TGTGCCAGCAGGCCGGGACAGGGCTACGAGCAGTACTTC.

The V and J genes are TRBV7-6 and TRBJ2-6; TRBD1 aligns across 11 bases. Unmatched junction bases numbered 4, after V lost 5 bases and J lost 4 bases. The CDR3 totals 16 residues. Germline V gives CDR1 SGHVS, CDR2 FNYEAQ. The CDR3 DNA sequence: TGTGCCAGCAGCCGGACAGGGGGCTCGGGGGCCAACGTCCTGACTTTC. Translated, it gives CASSRTGGSGANVLTF.

This chain connects TRBV2 to TRBJ2-7; maybe TRBD2 (6 bases). The CDR3 is made up of 13 amino acids. CDR1 SNHLY and CDR2 FYNNEI come from the germline V gene. The V end lost 3 bases, the J end lost 4 bases, and 10 bases lay between the germline ends. CDR3 residues: CASSETRKYEQYF. DNA of the CDR3: TGTGCCAGCAGTGAGACTAGGAAGTACGAGCAGTACTTC.

V gene TRBV27 combines with J gene TRBJ2-1; D is unclear. CDR1 and CDR2 (germline): MNHEY, SMNVEV (reference sequence). The CDR3 is 13 residues long. Between the trimmed V and J ends, which lost 11 bases and 8 bases, there was a span of 19 bases. The CDR3 loop reads CACSFTRSHEQFF. The CDR3 coding sequence is TGTGCCTGCTCATTCACCCGGTCCCATGAGCAGTTCTTC.

The chain joins TRBV27 to TRBJ2-3; D might be TRBD1 (5 bases). CDR1 and CDR2 (germline): MNHEY, SMNVEV (reference sequence). There are 16 residues in the CDR3. Trimming removed 5 bases from V and 1 base from J, with 16 bases in between. The CDR3 sequence: CASSPIQVEGTDTQYF. The CDR3 DNA sequence: TGTGCCAGCAGTCCGATACAGGTAGAGGGCACAGATACGCAGTATTTT.

This clone was seen a single time. This chain connects TRBV5-1 to TRBJ2-5; 9 bases map to TRBD2. The CDR3 extends over 16 amino acids. V trimming: 4 bases; J trimming: 2 bases; junction bases outside the gene matches: 9. Germline CDR1 is SGHRS and CDR2 is YFSETQ. The CDR3 bases are TGCGCCAGCAGCCCGATGAAGACTAGCGGACAAGAGACCCAGTACTTC. Translated, it gives CASSPMKTSGQETQYF.

The chain joins TRBV6-1 to TRBJ1-2; TRBD1 matches at 8 bases. Per the germline V gene, CDR1 is MNHNS and CDR2 is SASEGT. The CDR3 totals 14 residues. Trimming at V came to 6 bases and at J to 11 bases, leaving 14 bases not matched to a gene. The CDR3 reads CASSPGQGPVYYTF. The CDR3 DNA sequence: TGTGCCAGCAGCCCCGGACAGGGACCCGTTTATTACACCTTC.

CDR3: CSVSGFSHEQFF. The CDR3 nucleotides read TGCAGCGTTAGCGGTTTCAGCCATGAGCAGTTCTTC. The chain employs TRBV29-1 and TRBJ2-1; D might be TRBD2 (5 bases). The length of the CDR3 is 12 residues. Per germline, CDR1 SQVTM and CDR2 ANQGSEA. V lost 5 bases and J lost 8, with 13 bases in between.

This clone was detected once. The V call is TRBV19, the J call TRBJ2-3; TRBD2 agrees at 10 bases. The junction had 12 bases not matched to a gene; V was cut back by 9 bases and J by 0 bases. This CDR3 is built from 17 residues. Germline-derived CDR1 and CDR2 are LNHDA and SQIVND (reference sequence). This CDR3 reads CASTYTGLAASTDTQYF. The CDR3 region has the DNA TGTGCCAGCACCTACACCGGACTAGCGGCTAGCACAGATACGCAGTATTTT.

CDR3 sequence reads: CASSLLAGFYEQFF. The CDR3 DNA reads TGTGCCAGCAGTTTACTAGCGGGATTTTATGAGCAGTTCTTC. This chain connects TRBV28 to TRBJ2-1; TRBD2 aligns across 9 bases. V lost 2 bases and J lost 8; bases outside the gene matches: 4. Germline V gene data show CDR1 as MDHEN and CDR2 as SYDVKM. CDR3 length: 14 residues.

This sequence joins TRBV5-6 and TRBJ1-4; D uncertain. V lost 0 bases to trimming and J lost 2 bases, with 5 bases between them. The V gene's germline CDR1 is SGHDT and CDR2 YYEEEE. The length of the CDR3 is 14 residues. CDR3 DNA: TGTGCCAGCAGCTTGGCCCAGACTAATGAAAAACTGTTTTTT. Protein: CASSLAQTNEKLFF.

The rearrangement joins TRBV5-1 to TRBJ2-5; tentatively, D is TRBD1 (8 bases). Germline CDR1 SGHRS, CDR2 YFSETQ. This CDR3 region has 16 residues. V lost 4 bases to trimming and J lost 4 bases, with 20 bases between them. CDR3 amino acids: CASSVLPQGGRETQYF. CDR3 nucleotides: TGCGCCAGCAGCGTCCTCCCACAGGGGGGGAGAGAGACCCAGTACTTC.

The chain has TRBV2 and TRBJ1-2; D gene unclear. Trimming took off 10 bases at V and 5 bases at J, with 14 bases between the two ends. Germline V gives CDR1 SNHLY, CDR2 FYNNEI. The CDR3 has 12 amino acids. CDR3 region: CAKAGFGYGYTF. The CDR3 region has the DNA TGTGCCAAAGCAGGTTTTGGGTATGGCTACACCTTC.

This clone has a handful of counts. V usage is TRBV5-1 and J usage is TRBJ2-2; D is perhaps TRBD1 (7 bases). V was shortened by 3 bases and J by 5 bases, with 17 bases between the two germline ends. The CDR3 has 16 amino acids. The germline V gene encodes CDR1 SGHRS and CDR2 YFSETQ. Here the CDR3 DNA reads TGCGCCAGCAGCTACCCGGAGGGGGCAGGTACCGGGGAGCTGTTTTTT. Translation: CASSYPEGAGTGELFF.

This rearrangement joins TRBV28 to TRBJ1-5, with D perhaps TRBD1 (5 bases). CDR3 length equals 13 residues. Germline assignment: CDR1 MDHEN and CDR2 SYDVKM. V was trimmed by 5 bases and J by 7 bases, leaving 12 bases between them. The CDR3 reads CASSMQGWQPQHF. In DNA, the CDR3 is TGTGCCAGCAGTATGCAGGGATGGCAGCCCCAGCATTTT.

V gene TRBV2 combines with J gene TRBJ1-1; weak D call: TRBD1 (6 bases). The V gene's germline CDR1 is SNHLY and CDR2 FYNNEI. The CDR3 length is 13 residues. Trimming took 6 bases from V and 6 from J, leaving 14 bases between them. The CDR3 reads CASRTRGGAEAFF. As DNA, the CDR3 is TGTGCCAGCAGGACAAGGGGGGGCGCTGAAGCTTTCTTT.

The chain recombines TRBV11-3 with TRBJ2-7, with TRBD2 as a possible D gene (6 bases). Germline V gene lookup returns CDR1 SGHNT and CDR2 YENEEA. V lost 5 bases and J lost 2, with 13 bases in between. This CDR3 is 14 amino acids long. Here the CDR3 reads CASSHRTTPYEQYF. DNA of the CDR3: TGTGCCAGCAGCCACAGGACTACGCCCTACGAGCAGTACTTC.

This chain connects TRBV6-1 to TRBJ1-2, with TRBD1 matching 12 bases. The V and J ends lost 4 bases and 7 bases, in that order; junction bases with no gene match: 10. Germline lookup yields CDR1 MNHNS and CDR2 SASEGT. CDR3 length: 16 amino acids. The CDR3 sequence is CASSGTGGTGGFGYTF. The CDR3 region has the DNA TGTGCCAGCAGTGGGACTGGCGGGACAGGGGGCTTTGGCTACACCTTC.

V is TRBV30 and J is TRBJ2-5, with 7 bases matching TRBD2. V lost 6 bases, J lost 4 bases, and 8 bases stayed unmatched. The V gene's germline CDR1 is GTSNPN and CDR2 SVGIG (reference sequence). CDR3 length: 13 residues. In nucleotides, the CDR3 is TGTGCCTGTCGGACTAGTTCCCTAGAGACCCAGTACTTC. Protein: CACRTSSLETQYF.

The rearrangement joins TRBV15 to TRBJ2-7; 12 bases are a match to TRBD1. This CDR3 contains 16 residues. In germline, CDR1 is LNHNV, CDR2 YYDKDF (reference sequence). Trimming removed 2 bases from V and 5 bases from J; junction bases left unmatched: 7. CDR3 sequence: CATSRSRGQGADEQYF. CDR3 coding DNA: TGTGCCACCAGCAGATCTAGGGGACAGGGGGCTGACGAGCAGTACTTC.

The chain links TRBV14 to TRBJ1-2, with 8 bases identical to TRBD1. The CDR3 contains 15 residues. J was trimmed by 4 bases and V by 4 bases; bases with no gene match: 8. The germline V gene encodes CDR1 SGHDN and CDR2 FVKESK. CDR3 amino acids: CASSPLGQGPYGYTF. CDR3 coding DNA: TGTGCCAGCAGCCCCCTAGGACAGGGTCCCTATGGCTACACCTTC.

J is TRBJ1-2 and V is TRBV30; D may be TRBD1 (6 bases). Germline assignment: CDR1 GTSNPN and CDR2 SVGIG (reference sequence). V dropped 3 bases and J dropped 4 bases, with 15 bases sitting between them. The CDR3 runs to 14 residues. The CDR3 bases are TGTGCCTGGAGCGCAATCGGGACACCCTATGGCTACACCTTC. It translates to CAWSAIGTPYGYTF.

The V gene is TRBV6-1, the J gene TRBJ1-2, with D hard to call. The V gene lost 6 bases and the J gene lost 4 bases, with 9 bases spanning the gap. CDR3 length: 12 amino acids. CDR1 and CDR2 from the germline V gene are MNHNS and SASEGT. The CDR3 sequence is CASRISPYGYTF. In DNA, the CDR3 is TGTGCCAGCAGGATCAGTCCCTATGGCTACACCTTC.

The genes are TRBV30 and TRBJ2-7; TRBD2 matches at 13 bases. Germline V lookup: CDR1 GTSNPN, CDR2 SVGIG (reference sequence). V was pared by 5 bases and J by 2 bases, with 3 bases of the junction left unmatched. The CDR3 consists of 14 residues. This CDR3 is CAWSTSGRAYEQYF. DNA of the CDR3: TGTGCCTGGTCTACTAGCGGGAGGGCCTACGAGCAGTACTTC.

The rearrangement links TRBV21-1 to TRBJ1-5; TRBD1 is taken as the D call from the table, unchecked against the DNA. TRBV21-1 is listed as a pseudogene. The CDR3 has 15 residues. CDR3: CASSKRDRDDQPQHF. CDR3 nucleotides: TGTGCCAGCAGCAAGAGGGACAGGGACGATCAGCCCCAGCATTTT.

This clone was observed once. Other DNA sequences in this specimen translate into the identical CDR3. V and J are TRBV27 and TRBJ2-1; weak D call: TRBD2 (6 bases). Germline V gene data show CDR1 as MNHEY and CDR2 as SMNVEV (reference sequence). The ends were cut back, 3 bases at V and 6 bases at J, with 6 bases in the middle. This CDR3 is built from 12 residues. The CDR3 here is CASSFSGNEQFF. In DNA, the CDR3 is TGTGCCAGCAGTTTTAGCGGCAATGAGCAGTTCTTC.

The CDR3 spells CASSPRGLATDTQYF. In nucleotides, the CDR3 is TGTGCCAGCAGCCCCCGGGGACTAGCAACAGATACGCAGTATTTT. This chain uses TRBV7-3 with TRBJ2-3; the match to TRBD2 covers 9 bases. V shed 5 bases and J 3 bases; nucleotides not matched to a gene: 6. This CDR3 has 15 amino acids. Germline V gives CDR1 SGHTA, CDR2 FQGTGA.

The chain links TRBV5-1 to TRBJ1-1, with 7 nucleotides matching TRBD1. The CDR3 totals 14 residues. The J segment lost 5 bases and the V segment lost 4 bases, leaving 8 bases of the junction unmatched. CDR1 and CDR2 from the germline V gene are SGHRS and YFSETQ. CDR3 in amino acids: CASSGTGVGTEAFF. The CDR3 nucleotides are TGCGCCAGCAGCGGTACAGGGGTGGGGACTGAAGCTTTCTTT.